Below are 7 T cell receptor beta chains sequenced from a single sample in a study of T cell responses to AZD1222 COVID-19 vaccine. Data came from immunoSEQ multiplex PCR; TCRdb stores just in-frame clones and leaves some out. The sample shows 130,000 to 150,000 clones, about 91% of them seen only once. The material sequenced was peripheral blood, taken on day 0 of MenACWY control vaccination. The source of these receptors is an adult in good health.

V and J are TRBV4-3 and TRBJ2-3; D is undetermined. V was clipped by 5 bases and J by 7 bases, with 16 bases between them. CDR1 is LGHNA, CDR2 YSLEER, per germline. The CDR3 runs 14 residues. CDR3 residues: CASSLSSRTNTQYF. The CDR3, as DNA: TGCGCCAGCAGCTTGAGTTCTAGAACAAATACGCAGTATTTT.

The chain couples TRBV12-5 to TRBJ2-7, with D uncertain. Per the germline V gene, CDR1 is LGHNT and CDR2 is FRNRAP. The germline V and J ends were trimmed by 1 base and 2 bases, with 18 bases remaining between them. The CDR3 consists of 17 residues. The CDR3 DNA is TGTGCTAGTGGTTTGGAAAACTCGGACCGCTTTCCCTACGAGCAGTACTTC. The encoded protein is CASGLENSDRFPYEQYF.

Details on this clone: One end of the junction varies from germline; a read error may be responsible. The genes are TRBV2 and TRBJ1-5; D ambiguous. Germline V gene sequence: CDR1 SNHLY, CDR2 FYNNEI. CDR3 length: 14 amino acids. The CDR3 bases are TGTGCCAGTAGTGAAGGCACCGGAGGGCGGCCCCAGCATTTT. Amino acids: CASSEGTGGRPQHF.

This clone was detected only a few times. Other DNA sequences in this sample translate to the same CDR3. The chain recombines TRBV28 with TRBJ2-7; D unclear. Per the germline V gene, CDR1 is MDHEN and CDR2 is SYDVKM. This CDR3 region has 12 residues. V was clipped by 3 bases and J by 3 bases, with 6 bases between them. The CDR3 reads CASSFQNYEQYF. CDR3 DNA sequence: TGTGCCAGCAGTTTCCAAAACTACGAGCAGTACTTC.

The chain combines TRBV4-1 with TRBJ2-6, with D hard to call. CDR1 is MGHRA, CDR2 YSYEKL, per germline. V was cut by 1 base and J by 5 bases, with 9 bases left in between. CDR3 length: 15 residues. This CDR3 reads CASSQAQSWANVLTF. The CDR3 DNA reads as TGCGCCAGCAGCCAAGCCCAGAGTTGGGCCAACGTCCTGACTTTC.

The J gene is TRBJ1-1, the V gene TRBV28, with 9 bases that match TRBD1. V gave up 6 bases and J gave up 6 bases; unmatched junction bases: 5. CDR1 is MDHEN, CDR2 SYDVKM, per germline. The CDR3 has 13 amino acids. The CDR3 is CASSGQGRAEAFF. The CDR3 coding sequence is TGTGCCAGCAGCGGACAGGGGAGGGCTGAAGCTTTCTTT.

The chain joins TRBV10-3 to TRBJ2-7, with 8 bases aligning to TRBD1. Per germline, CDR1 ENHRY and CDR2 SYGVKD. Unmatched junction bases numbered 4, after V lost 3 bases and J lost 3 bases. The CDR3 extends over 14 amino acids. The CDR3 bases are TGTGCCATCAGTGAAAGGGGACAGGACTACGAGCAGTACTTC. It specifies CAISERGQDYEQYF.